These 22 T cell receptor beta chains were sequenced from one sample in a study of CDR3 diversity in severe acne. TCRdb called the PCR reads again in MiXCR, with one record for every CDR3 protein. The table has tens of thousands of distinct CDR3 sequences, 45% to 55% seen once. The specimen was blood. These receptors were obtained from a male donor in good health, without acne.

This clonotype has just a few counts. At one of its ends the junction is not consistent with the germline gene, which may arise from a read error. The J gene is TRBJ2-5, the V gene TRBV7-7; TRBD2 might be the D (6 bases). This CDR3 has 14 amino acids. Germline loops: CDR1 SSHAT, CDR2 FNYEAQ (reference sequence). The CDR3 here is CASSPGWGGETQYF. CDR3 coding DNA: TGTGCTAGCAGCCCGGGGTGGGGAGGAGAGACCCAGTACTTC.

On this clonotype: The junction shows a germline mismatch at one end, possibly a read error. J is TRBJ2-5 and V is TRBV2; tentative D call: TRBD1 (5 bases). CDR3 size: 14 residues. Germline-derived CDR1 and CDR2 are SNHLY and FYNNEI. The CDR3 loop is CAGRETELQETQYF. CDR3 bases: TGTGCCGGCAGGGAAACAGAGCTGCAAGAGACCCAGTACTTC.

Regarding this clonotype: A much larger clone sits a single nucleotide away, making a read error possible. The V gene is TRBV7-6, the J gene TRBJ2-7; possibly TRBD1 or TRBD2 for D (5 bases each). This CDR3 is 12 amino acids long. Germline-derived CDR1 and CDR2 are SGHVS and FNYEAQ. In DNA, the CDR3 is TGTGCCAACAGCACCGGGACGAAAGAGCAGTACTTC. It codes for CANSTGTKEQYF.

This clonotype has at least ten counts. This chain links TRBV2 with TRBJ2-6, with D possibly matching TRBD1 (5 bases). The CDR3 has 14 residues. The V and J ends lost 10 bases and 0 bases respectively, with 10 bases between them. CDR1 is SNHLY, CDR2 FYNNEI, per germline. CDR3 DNA sequence: TGTGCCATCCGACAGATCTCTGGGGCCAACGTCCTGACTTTC. Translating it yields CAIRQISGANVLTF.

The chain recombines TRBV20-1 with TRBJ2-7, with 11 nucleotides matching TRBD2. This CDR3 comprises 15 residues. Germline V CDR1 and CDR2: DFQATT, SNEGSKA (reference sequence). V was pared by 2 bases and J by 3 bases, with 6 bases of the junction left unmatched. CDR3 nucleotide sequence: TGCAGTGCTAGACGGGGACTAGCGGTCAGCTACGAGCAGTACTTC. This translates into CSARRGLAVSYEQYF.

J is TRBJ2-7 and V is TRBV27; no definite D call. Trimming took 11 bases from V and 3 from J, leaving 14 bases between them. The CDR3 sequence is 12 residues long. CDR1 MNHEY and CDR2 SMNVEV come from the germline V gene (reference sequence). This chain's CDR3 is CALRCSYYEQYF. The CDR3 coding sequence is TGTGCCCTCAGGTGCTCCTACTACGAGCAGTACTTC.

This clonotype was seen many times. The genes are TRBV5-1 and TRBJ1-4, with TRBD1 matching 9 bases. CDR1 and CDR2 from the germline V gene are SGHRS and YFSETQ. CDR3 length: 17 residues. Trimming removed 4 bases from V and 0 bases from J; junction bases left unmatched: 7. The CDR3 is CASSASTGGPTNEKLFF. The CDR3 coding sequence is TGCGCCAGCAGCGCCTCAACAGGGGGCCCAACTAATGAAAAACTGTTTTTT.

The chain has TRBV28 and TRBJ2-7; a possible D gene is TRBD2 (5 bases). V was shortened by 7 bases and J by 7 bases, with 14 bases between the two germline ends. Per the germline V gene, CDR1 is MDHEN and CDR2 is SYDVKM. The CDR3 consists of 12 residues. CDR3 bases: TGTGCCAGCAACCTACGGGGTGGGGAGCAGTACTTC. This codes for CASNLRGGEQYF.

This clonotype was seen a handful of times. This sequence joins TRBV7-6 and TRBJ2-5; 10 bases are a match to TRBD1. CDR3 size: 16 residues. CDR1 SGHVS and CDR2 FNYEAQ come from the germline V gene. V lost 4 bases, J lost 4 bases, and 9 bases stayed unmatched. CDR3 DNA: TGTGCCAGCAGCTCTGGCCGGGACAGGGGACGAGAGACCCAGTACTTC. Its translation is CASSSGRDRGRETQYF.

The sample holds a few counts of this clonotype. This sequence joins TRBV25-1 and TRBJ2-7; 7 nucleotides agree with TRBD1. J was trimmed by 1 base and V by 5 bases; bases with no gene match: 8. The germline gives CDR1 MGHDK, CDR2 SYGVNS. The CDR3 extends over 15 amino acids. The CDR3 loop is CASSNPGTESYEQYF. The DNA of the CDR3 is TGTGCCAGCAGTAACCCCGGGACAGAATCCTACGAGCAGTACTTC.

This clonotype has at least ten counts. V and J are TRBV11-2 and TRBJ1-2; D gene ambiguous. V was cut by 0 bases and J by 5 bases, with 7 bases left in between. From germline, CDR1 is SGHAT and CDR2 FQNNGV. This CDR3 region has 13 residues. CDR3 nucleotide sequence: TGTGCCAGCAGCTTAGAGGGCGTTTATGGCTACACCTTC. It codes for CASSLEGVYGYTF. Full variable domain (missing parts from reference TRBV11-2 and TRBJ1-2): EAGVAQSPRYKIIEKRQSVAFWCNPISGHATLYWYQQILGQGPKLLIQFQNNGVVDDSQLPKDRFSAERLKGVDSTLKIQPAKLEDSAVYLCASSLEGVYGYTFGSGTRLTVV.

The chain has TRBV27 and TRBJ2-6, with TRBD2 identical over 9 bases. The J segment lost 2 bases and the V segment lost 6 bases, leaving 5 bases of the junction unmatched. The CDR3 covers 16 residues. Per germline, CDR1 MNHEY and CDR2 SMNVEV (reference sequence). The CDR3 reads CASRTSGHPGANVLTF. The CDR3, as DNA: TGTGCCAGCAGGACTAGCGGCCACCCTGGGGCCAACGTCCTGACTTTC.

With respect to this clonotype: This may stem from a read error, because a much larger clone lies one nucleotide away. This chain connects TRBV25-1 to TRBJ1-6; 9 bases are a match to TRBD1. The germline V gene has CDR1 MGHDK and CDR2 SYGVNS. This CDR3 spans 16 amino acids. The V segment lost 4 bases and the J segment 9 bases; nucleotides outside the gene matches: 10. DNA for the CDR3: TGTGCCAGCAGTGCAAGGGGACAGGGAGGTTCTTCACCCCTCCACTTT. This encodes CASSARGQGGSSPLHF. Combining the CDR3 with reference TRBV25-1 and TRBJ1-6 gives the whole variable domain EADIYQTPRYLVIGTGKKITLECSQTMGHDKMYWYQQDPGMELHLIHYSYGVNSTEKGDLSSESTVSRIRTEHFPLTLESARPSHTSQYLCASSARGQGGSSPLHFGNGTRLTVT.

This clonotype is medium-sized in the sample. The chain has TRBV11-2 and TRBJ2-1; no clear D gene. CDR1 is SGHAT, CDR2 FQNNGV, per germline. V shed 1 base and J shed 0 bases, with 7 bases lying between them. The CDR3 extends over 15 amino acids. The CDR3 DNA reads TGTGCCAGCAGCTTAGGGGGAAGCTCCTACAATGAGCAGTTCTTC. Protein product: CASSLGGSSYNEQFF.

This clonotype was observed a few times. This sequence joins TRBV27 and TRBJ2-1; D may be TRBD1 (6 bases). Germline V lookup: CDR1 MNHEY, CDR2 SMNVEV (reference sequence). Trimming removed 5 bases at V and 2 bases at J, with 10 bases between. CDR3 length: 14 residues. CDR3 sequence reads: CASSRRDTYNEQFF. The CDR3 nucleotides are TGTGCCAGCAGTCGCAGGGACACCTACAATGAGCAGTTCTTC.

The chain carries TRBV10-3 and TRBJ2-7, with 7 bases aligning to TRBD2. This CDR3 contains 16 residues. Germline V lookup: CDR1 ENHRY, CDR2 SYGVKD. V lost 3 bases and J lost 1; bases outside the gene matches: 9. The DNA of the CDR3 is TGTGCCATCAGTGATCCTGTAACGGGAGGTTCCTACGAGCAGTACTTC. It specifies CAISDPVTGGSYEQYF.

Many counts were recorded for this clonotype. The J gene is TRBJ1-2, the V gene TRBV9, with D perhaps matching TRBD1 (6 bases). Germline-derived CDR1 and CDR2 are SGDLS and YYNGEE. CDR3 length: 14 residues. V lost 3 bases and J 7 bases, leaving 16 bases between the germline ends. This chain's CDR3 is CASSAGQFLPGYTF. CDR3 coding DNA: TGTGCCAGCAGCGCCGGACAGTTCCTTCCTGGCTACACCTTC.

CDR3 sequence reads: CASSPVGGSPLHF. The CDR3 region has the DNA TGTGCCAGCAGTCCAGTGGGGGGCTCACCCCTCCACTTT. The chain has TRBV5-6 and TRBJ1-6; D perhaps matches TRBD1 (6 bases). The V gene's germline CDR1 is SGHDT and CDR2 YYEEEE. With 5 bases removed from V and 10 bases from J, the gap between germline ends came to 13 bases. The length of the CDR3 is 13 residues.

The chain recombines TRBV24-1 with TRBJ1-2; D remains unclear. CDR1 is KGHDR and CDR2 is SFDVKD in the germline V gene. The CDR3 extends over 13 amino acids. V lost 5 bases to trimming and J lost 4 bases, with 10 bases between them. The CDR3 DNA reads TGTGCCACCAGTGTAGGGATAGCCTATGGCTACACCTTC. It encodes CATSVGIAYGYTF.

At least ten counts were recorded for this clonotype. The chain couples TRBV9 to TRBJ1-1; tentative D call: TRBD1 (5 bases). The CDR3 loop spans 13 amino acids. Trimming removed 3 bases at V and 7 bases at J, with 13 bases between. Germline V gene sequence: CDR1 SGDLS, CDR2 YYNGEE. CDR3 in DNA: TGTGCCAGCAGCGCTGGGACGGAAAATGAAGCTTTCTTT. Protein sequence: CASSAGTENEAFF.

Only one count was recorded for this clonotype. The chain links TRBV12-3 or TRBV12-4 to TRBJ2-5, with 8 positions matching TRBD2. The CDR3 has 14 residues. J gave up 7 bases and V 6 bases, and 10 bases lay outside the gene matches. The DNA for the CDR3 is TGTGCCAGCAGCCCTAGCGGGCCCTTGGTGACCCAGTACTTC. Protein product: CASSPSGPLVTQYF.

The rearrangement uses TRBV2 and TRBJ1-4; D uncertain. Trimming removed 4 bases from V and 0 bases from J, with 9 bases in between. The CDR3 is made up of 15 amino acids. Germline CDR1 is SNHLY and CDR2 is FYNNEI. DNA for the CDR3: TGTGCCAGCAGTGTAGCGGCAGCAACTAATGAAAAACTGTTTTTT. Its protein product is CASSVAAATNEKLFF.